Listed here are 12 T cell receptor beta chains from one sample, sequenced in a study of blood T cell repertoires in COVID-19. Only in-frame clones appear in the TCRdb table, and some are missing; sequencing was by immunoSEQ multiplex PCR. The sample records more than 95,000 clones, 82% being singletons. The material sequenced was peripheral blood. All receptors derive from a man aged 60 to 75 with acute or convalescent COVID-19.

This chain connects TRBV27 to TRBJ1-5, with TRBD1 matching over 9 bases. Germline CDR1 MNHEY, CDR2 SMNVEV (reference sequence). This CDR3 contains 17 residues. V trimming: 4 bases; J trimming: 0 bases; junction bases outside the gene matches: 7. The CDR3 DNA reads as TGTGCCAGCAGTTCCACAGGGGGCCTGTATAGCAATCAGCCCCAGCATTTT. This sequence encodes CASSSTGGLYSNQPQHF.

The gene calls are TRBV19 and TRBJ2-5; D is perhaps TRBD1 (6 bases). This CDR3 comprises 16 residues. Between the trimmed V and J ends, which lost 3 bases and 1 base, there was a span of 15 bases. Per germline, CDR1 LNHDA and CDR2 SQIVND (reference sequence). In nucleotides, the CDR3 is TGTGCCAGTAGTATTGGTGGGGCGGACAGCCAAGAGACCCAGTACTTC. The encoded protein is CASSIGGADSQETQYF.

This chain uses TRBV2 with TRBJ2-5; TRBD1 aligns across 7 bases. V was pared by 6 bases and J by 4 bases, with 2 bases of the junction left unmatched. The germline CDR1 and CDR2 sequences are SNHLY and FYNNEI. CDR3 length: 12 residues. The CDR3 loop reads CASRRQGETQYF. In DNA, the CDR3 is TGTGCCAGCAGGCGACAGGGAGAGACCCAGTACTTC.

V gene TRBV2 combines with J gene TRBJ2-3, with 9 bases that match TRBD1. This CDR3 comprises 15 residues. V lost 2 bases and J lost 5; bases outside the gene matches: 5. The germline CDR1 and CDR2 sequences are SNHLY and FYNNEI. CDR3 protein: CASSESGTGIDTQYF. The CDR3 nucleotides are TGTGCCAGCAGTGAATCTGGGACAGGGATAGATACGCAGTATTTT. The variable domain in full, completed from reference TRBV2 and TRBJ2-3, reads EPEVTQTPSHQVTQMGQEVILRCVPISNHLYFYWYRQILGQKVEFLVSFYNNEISEKSEIFDDQFSVERPDGSNFTLKIRSTKLEDSAMYFCASSESGTGIDTQYFGPGTRLTVL.

V and J are TRBV30 and TRBJ1-6; D possibly corresponds to TRBD1 (6 bases). The CDR3 is 14 residues long. V gave up 7 bases and J gave up 6 bases, with 16 bases separating them. From germline, CDR1 is GTSNPN and CDR2 SVGIG (reference sequence). The CDR3: CASQQGTTNSPLHF. As DNA, the CDR3 is TGTGCCTCCCAACAGGGAACGACTAATTCACCCCTCCACTTT.

V and J are TRBV30 and TRBJ2-5, with 7 bases that match TRBD1. The CDR3 is made up of 15 amino acids. Germline V gene data show CDR1 as GTSNPN and CDR2 as SVGIG (reference sequence). The junction had 10 bases not matched to a gene; V was cut back by 4 bases and J by 2 bases. For the CDR3, the DNA is TGTGCCTGGACCCCGGGACAGATCCCTCAAGAGACCCAGTACTTC. Its translation is CAWTPGQIPQETQYF. Supplemented by reference TRBV30 and TRBJ2-5, the full variable domain reads SQTIHQWPATLVQPVGSPLSLECTVEGTSNPNLYWYRQAAGRGLQLLFYSVGIGQISSEVPQNLSASRPQDRQFILSSKKLLLSDSGFYLCAWTPGQIPQETQYFGPGTRLLVL.

The gene calls are TRBV29-1 and TRBJ1-1; D not certain. Germline V gene data show CDR1 as SQVTM and CDR2 as ANQGSEA. The CDR3 totals 14 residues. Trimming took 3 bases from V and 0 from J, leaving 11 bases between them. CDR3: CSVDLRPMNTEAFF. CDR3 coding DNA: TGCAGCGTTGACCTACGCCCCATGAACACTGAAGCTTTCTTT.

The V and J genes are TRBV18 and TRBJ2-1; 11 bases are a match to TRBD2. Germline V gene sequence: CDR1 KGHSH, CDR2 LQKENI. V dropped 6 bases and J dropped 5; count of bases not matched to a gene: 6. There are 15 residues in the CDR3. CDR3 loop: CASSPGTSGHNEQFF. CDR3 DNA: TGTGCCAGCTCTCCCGGGACTAGCGGCCACAATGAGCAGTTCTTC.

The chain uses TRBV3-1 (or the pseudogene TRBV3-2) and TRBJ1-1, with D maybe TRBD1 (6 bases). This CDR3 is built from 15 residues. V was clipped by 3 bases and J by 3 bases, with 14 bases between them. Germline loops: CDR1 LGHDT, CDR2 YNNKEL (reference sequence). The CDR3: CASSQVRPGDTEAFF. The CDR3 nucleotides read TGTGCCAGCAGCCAGGTACGTCCAGGGGACACTGAAGCTTTCTTT.

This sequence joins TRBV18 and TRBJ1-5; the D gene is possibly TRBD1 (5 bases). CDR1 is KGHSH and CDR2 is LQKENI in the germline V gene. The CDR3 extends over 15 amino acids. The V gene lost 0 bases and the J gene lost 6 bases, with 12 bases spanning the gap. CDR3: CASSPPRQGAQPQHF. CDR3 coding DNA: TGTGCCAGCTCACCACCGAGGCAGGGCGCTCAGCCCCAGCATTTT.

CDR3 sequence reads: CASSQQTYGYTF. As DNA, the CDR3 is TGTGCCAGCAGTCAACAGACCTATGGCTACACCTTC. This chain links TRBV6-2 or TRBV6-3 with TRBJ1-2; D unresolved. There are 12 residues in the CDR3. Germline CDR1 and CDR2: MNHEY and SVGEGT. The ends were cut back, 5 bases at V and 4 bases at J, with 8 bases in the middle.

This chain uses TRBV6-5 with TRBJ1-5; D gene uncertain. V gave up 8 bases and J gave up 3 bases, with 11 bases separating them. Germline CDR1 is MNHEY and CDR2 is SVGAGI. This CDR3 spans 13 amino acids. The CDR3 region is CASLEGNNQPQHF. CDR3 coding DNA: TGTGCCAGCCTGGAGGGAAACAATCAGCCCCAGCATTTT.